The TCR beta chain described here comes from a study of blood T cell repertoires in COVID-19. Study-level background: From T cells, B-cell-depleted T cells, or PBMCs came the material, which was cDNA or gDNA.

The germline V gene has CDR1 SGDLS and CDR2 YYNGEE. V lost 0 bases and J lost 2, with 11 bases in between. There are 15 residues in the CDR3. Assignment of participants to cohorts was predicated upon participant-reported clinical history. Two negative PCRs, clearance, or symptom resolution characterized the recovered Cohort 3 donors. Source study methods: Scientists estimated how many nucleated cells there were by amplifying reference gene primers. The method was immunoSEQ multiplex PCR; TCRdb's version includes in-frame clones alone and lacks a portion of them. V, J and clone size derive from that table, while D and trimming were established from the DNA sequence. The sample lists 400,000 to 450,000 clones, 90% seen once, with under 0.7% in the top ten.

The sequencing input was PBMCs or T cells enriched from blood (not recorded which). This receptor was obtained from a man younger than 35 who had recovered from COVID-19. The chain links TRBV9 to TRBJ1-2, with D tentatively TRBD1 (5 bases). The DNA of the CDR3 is TGTGCCAGCAGCGTAGACGGAGGGACCAACTATGGCTACACCTTC. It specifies CASSVDGGTNYGYTF.